The next 9 T cell receptor beta chains were all read from a single sample in a study of T cell changes during pregnancy in multiple sclerosis. Only in-frame clones appear in the TCRdb table, and some are missing; sequencing was by immunoSEQ multiplex PCR. The data hold 25,000 to 35,000 clones, with around nine tenths observed a single time. Sample: CD4+ T cells from peripheral blood mononuclear cells, taken in the first trimester of pregnancy. These receptors all come from a female donor in good health, enrolled as a control in a pregnancy study.

V gene TRBV7-8 combines with J gene TRBJ1-3; D is ambiguous. Between the trimmed V and J ends, which lost 4 bases and 0 bases, there was a span of 10 bases. The CDR3 is 15 amino acids. Germline V gene data show CDR1 as SGHVS and CDR2 as FQNEAQ. CDR3 in DNA: TGTGCCAGCAGCTCGGTCTACGGCTCTGGAAACACCATATATTTT. This encodes CASSSVYGSGNTIYF.

The V call is TRBV7-3, the J call TRBJ2-1, with D possibly being TRBD2 (6 bases). Trimming removed 0 bases at V and 6 bases at J, with 12 bases between. The length of the CDR3 is 15 residues. Germline lookup yields CDR1 SGHTA and CDR2 FQGTGA. This chain's CDR3 is CASSLTGDSSNEQFF. The CDR3 DNA is TGTGCCAGCAGCTTAACTGGGGACTCATCCAATGAGCAGTTCTTC. Using reference TRBV7-3 and TRBJ2-1 for the parts outside the CDR3, the full variable domain is GAGVSQTPSNKVTEKGKYVELRCDPISGHTALYWYRQSLGQGPEFLIYFQGTGAADDSGLPNDRFFAVRPEGSVSTLKIQRTERGDSAVYLCASSLTGDSSNEQFFGPGTRLTVL.

By share, this clone counts as medium-sized. The chain links TRBV2 to TRBJ1-6; the match to TRBD1 covers 7 bases. CDR3 length: 13 amino acids. V shed 8 bases and J 9 bases; nucleotides not matched to a gene: 7. CDR1 and CDR2 (germline): SNHLY, FYNNEI. CDR3 region: CASRTGVASPLHF. DNA for the CDR3: TGTGCCAGCCGAACAGGGGTTGCTTCACCCCTCCACTTT.

The chain is built from TRBV6-4 and TRBJ1-2; the match to TRBD1 covers 8 bases. CDR1 is MRHNA and CDR2 is SNTAGT in the germline V gene. V was pared by 6 bases and J by 4 bases, with 4 bases of the junction left unmatched. This CDR3 is built from 13 residues. The CDR3 loop reads CASSRDRLYGYTF. CDR3 DNA sequence: TGTGCCAGCAGCAGGGACAGGCTCTATGGCTACACCTTC.

The chain has TRBV29-1 and TRBJ1-1; a weak D match, TRBD1 (6 bases). From germline, CDR1 is SQVTM and CDR2 ANQGSEA. The V gene lost 4 bases and the J gene lost 1 base, with 13 bases spanning the gap. The CDR3 length is 14 residues. The CDR3 coding sequence is TGCAGCGTTGGAAGCAGGGGCCGGAACACTGAAGCTTTCTTT. This sequence encodes CSVGSRGRNTEAFF.

This clone has only a few counts. The chain links TRBV13 to TRBJ1-2; TRBD1 is a possible D gene (5 bases). Germline lookup yields CDR1 PRHDT and CDR2 FYEKMQ (reference sequence). The V end was cut by 4 bases, the J end by 7 bases, with 13 bases between. This CDR3 region has 13 residues. As DNA, the CDR3 is TGTGCCAGCAGCTCCCGTGGGGGGAGTGGCTACACCTTC. This sequence encodes CASSSRGGSGYTF. The full variable domain, its missing parts supplied by reference TRBV13 and TRBJ1-2, is AAGVIQSPRHLIKEKRETATLKCYPIPRHDTVYWYQQGPGQDPQFLISFYEKMQSDKGSIPDRFSAQQFSDYHSELNMSSLELGDSALYFCASSSRGGSGYTFGSGTRLTVV.

The genes are TRBV5-4 and TRBJ1-2, with 10 bases fitting TRBD1. J lost 3 bases, V lost 0 bases, and 8 bases had no gene match. This CDR3 region has 17 residues. The germline CDR1 and CDR2 sequences are SGHNT and YYREEE (reference sequence). Here the CDR3 DNA reads TGTGCCAGCAGCTTGGGGGCCGGACAGGGGGTGGACTATGGCTACACCTTC. It is translated as CASSLGAGQGVDYGYTF.

The CDR3 loop is CASSLQGSGNTIYF. CDR3 sequence (DNA): TGTGCCAGCAGCTTACAGGGCTCTGGAAACACCATATATTTT. The chain employs TRBV7-3 and TRBJ1-3, with D maybe TRBD1 (5 bases). The CDR3 spans 14 residues. Trimming left V 2 bases short and J 0 bases short, with 5 bases between. The germline gives CDR1 SGHTA, CDR2 FQGTGA.

The J gene is TRBJ1-5, the V gene TRBV4-3; D remains unclear. Germline CDR1 LGHNA, CDR2 YSLEER. The V end was cut by 1 base, the J end by 7 bases, with 17 bases between. The CDR3 totals 16 residues. DNA for the CDR3: TGCGCCAGCAGCCAAGGAGTCACAGTAAGTGGCCAGCCCCAGCATTTT. Protein product: CASSQGVTVSGQPQHF.